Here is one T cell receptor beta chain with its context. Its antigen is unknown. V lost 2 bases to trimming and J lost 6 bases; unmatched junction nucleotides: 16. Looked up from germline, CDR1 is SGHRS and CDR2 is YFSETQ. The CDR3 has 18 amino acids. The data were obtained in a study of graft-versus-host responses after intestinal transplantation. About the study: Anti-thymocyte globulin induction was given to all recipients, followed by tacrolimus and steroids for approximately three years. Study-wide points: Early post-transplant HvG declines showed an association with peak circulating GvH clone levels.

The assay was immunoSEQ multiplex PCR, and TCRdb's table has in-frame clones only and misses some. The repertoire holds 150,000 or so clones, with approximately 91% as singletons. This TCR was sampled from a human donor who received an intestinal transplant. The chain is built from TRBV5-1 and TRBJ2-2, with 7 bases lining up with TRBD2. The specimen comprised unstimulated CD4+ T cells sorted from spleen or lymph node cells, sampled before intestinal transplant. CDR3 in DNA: TGCGCCAGCAGCTTCACAAACCGTCCCGGACTAGGCGCCGGGGAGCTGTTTTTT. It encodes CASSFTNRPGLGAGELFF.